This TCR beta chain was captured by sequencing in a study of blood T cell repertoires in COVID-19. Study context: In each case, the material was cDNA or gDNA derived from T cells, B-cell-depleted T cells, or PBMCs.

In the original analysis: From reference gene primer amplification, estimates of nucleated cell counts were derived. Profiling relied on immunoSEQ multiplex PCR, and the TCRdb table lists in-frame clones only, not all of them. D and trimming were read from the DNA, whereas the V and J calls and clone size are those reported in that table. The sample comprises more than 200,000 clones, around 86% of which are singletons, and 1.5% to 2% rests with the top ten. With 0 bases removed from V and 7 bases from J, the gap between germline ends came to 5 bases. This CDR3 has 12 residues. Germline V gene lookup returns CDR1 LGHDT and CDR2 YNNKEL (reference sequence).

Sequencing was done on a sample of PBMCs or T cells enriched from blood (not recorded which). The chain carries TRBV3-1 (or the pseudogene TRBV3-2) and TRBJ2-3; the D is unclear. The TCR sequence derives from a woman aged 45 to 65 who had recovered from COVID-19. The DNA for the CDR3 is TGTGCCAGCAGCCAAGATAGTAATACGCAGTATTTT. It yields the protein CASSQDSNTQYF.